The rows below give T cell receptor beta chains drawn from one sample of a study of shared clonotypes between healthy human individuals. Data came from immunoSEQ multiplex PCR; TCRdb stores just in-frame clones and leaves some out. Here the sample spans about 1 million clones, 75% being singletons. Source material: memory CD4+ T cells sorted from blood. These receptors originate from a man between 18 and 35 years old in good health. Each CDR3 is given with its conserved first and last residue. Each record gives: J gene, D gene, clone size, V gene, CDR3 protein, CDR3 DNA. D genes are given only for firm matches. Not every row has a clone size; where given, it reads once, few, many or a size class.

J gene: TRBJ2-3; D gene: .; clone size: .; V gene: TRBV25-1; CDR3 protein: CASSEWVGTQYF; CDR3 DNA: TGTGCCAGCAGTGAATGGGTCGGTACGCAGTATTTT
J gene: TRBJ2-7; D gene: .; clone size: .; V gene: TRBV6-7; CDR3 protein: CASSPSPGGLSYEQYF; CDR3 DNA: TGTGCCAGCAGCCCAAGCCCCGGGGGGCTATCGTACGAGCAGTACTTC
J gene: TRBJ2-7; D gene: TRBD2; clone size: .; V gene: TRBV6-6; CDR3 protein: CASSYDPGGSYEQYF; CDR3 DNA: TGTGCCAGCAGTTATGATCCGGGGGGGTCCTACGAGCAGTACTTC
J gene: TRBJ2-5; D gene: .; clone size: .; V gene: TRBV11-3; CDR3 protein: CASSLGAVGRETQYF; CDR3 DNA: TGTGCCAGCAGCTTAGGGGCGGTAGGTCGAGAGACCCAGTACTTC
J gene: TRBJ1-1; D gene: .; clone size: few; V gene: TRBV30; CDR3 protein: CAWSVGAGRGTEAFF; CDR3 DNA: TGTGCCTGGAGTGTAGGAGCTGGAAGGGGCACTGAAGCTTTCTTT
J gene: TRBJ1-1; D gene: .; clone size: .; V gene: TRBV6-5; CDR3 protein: CASSYRAVNTEAFF; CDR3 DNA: TGTGCCAGCAGTTACCGTGCAGTGAACACTGAAGCTTTCTTT
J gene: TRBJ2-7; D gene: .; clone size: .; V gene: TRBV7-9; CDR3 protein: CASSPGLQRDEQYF; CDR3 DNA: TGTGCCAGCAGCCCGGGACTCCAACGGGACGAGCAGTACTTC
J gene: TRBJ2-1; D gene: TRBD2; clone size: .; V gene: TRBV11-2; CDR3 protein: CASSLDRASGNEQFF; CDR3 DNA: TGTGCCAGCAGCTTAGATCGGGCTAGCGGGAATGAGCAGTTCTTC
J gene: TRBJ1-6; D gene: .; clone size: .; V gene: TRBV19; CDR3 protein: CASSTASGYNSPLHF; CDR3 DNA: TGTGCCAGTAGTACCGCCTCCGGGTATAATTCACCCCTCCACTTT
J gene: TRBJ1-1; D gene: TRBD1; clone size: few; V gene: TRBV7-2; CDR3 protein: CASSLQGGDTEAFF; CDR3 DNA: TGTGCCAGCAGCTTACAGGGGGGAGACACTGAAGCTTTCTTT
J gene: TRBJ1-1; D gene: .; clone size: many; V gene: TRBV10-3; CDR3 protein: CAVRDTQNTEAFF; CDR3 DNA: TGTGCCGTCCGGGACACCCAGAACACTGAAGCTTTCTTT
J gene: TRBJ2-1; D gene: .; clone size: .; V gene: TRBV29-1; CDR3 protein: CSVERNSGAYNEQFF; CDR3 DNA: TGCAGCGTTGAAAGGAACTCGGGGGCTTACAATGAGCAGTTCTTC
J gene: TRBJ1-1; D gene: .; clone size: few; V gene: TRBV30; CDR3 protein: CAWSVSQGTEAFF; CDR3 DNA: TGTGCCTGGAGTGTGAGTCAGGGGACTGAAGCTTTCTTT
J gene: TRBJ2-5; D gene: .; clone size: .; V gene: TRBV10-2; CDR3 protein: CASSEVPGGPGTQYF; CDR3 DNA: TGCGCCAGCAGTGAGGTCCCCGGGGGCCCAGGGACCCAGTACTTC
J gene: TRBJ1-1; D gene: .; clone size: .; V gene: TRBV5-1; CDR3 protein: CASSSPREGGTEAFF; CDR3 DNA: TGTGCCAGCAGCTCCCCTCGGGAGGGGGGAACTGAAGCTTTCTTT
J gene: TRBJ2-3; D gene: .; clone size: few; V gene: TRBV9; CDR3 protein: CASSSGTMRTDTQYF; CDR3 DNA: TGTGCCAGCAGCTCCGGGACGATGCGCACAGATACGCAGTATTTT
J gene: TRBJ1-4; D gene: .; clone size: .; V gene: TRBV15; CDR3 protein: CATSRAGILRGKLFF; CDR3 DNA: TGTGCCACCAGCAGAGCAGGGATCCTCCGCGGAAAACTGTTTTTT
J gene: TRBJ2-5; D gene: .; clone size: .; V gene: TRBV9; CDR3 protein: CASSVGLQGGGETQYF; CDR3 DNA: TGTGCCAGCAGCGTAGGACTCCAGGGGGGCGGGGAGACCCAGTACTTC
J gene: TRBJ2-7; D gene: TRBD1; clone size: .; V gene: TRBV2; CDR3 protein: CASSGDRKSSYEQYF; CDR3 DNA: TGTGCCAGCAGCGGGGACAGAAAGAGCTCCTACGAGCAGTACTTC
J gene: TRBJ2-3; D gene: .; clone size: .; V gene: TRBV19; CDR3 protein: CASSNRATDTQYF; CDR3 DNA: TGTGCCAGTAGTAACAGGGCAACAGATACGCAGTATTTT
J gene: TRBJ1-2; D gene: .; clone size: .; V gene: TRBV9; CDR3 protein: CASSVDHIRGYTF; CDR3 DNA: TGTGCCAGCAGCGTAGATCACATCCGCGGCTACACCTTC
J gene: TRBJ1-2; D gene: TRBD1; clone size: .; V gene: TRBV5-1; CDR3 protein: CASSFNRQGNGGYTF; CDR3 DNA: TGCGCCAGCAGCTTCAATCGACAGGGCAACGGCGGCTACACCTTC
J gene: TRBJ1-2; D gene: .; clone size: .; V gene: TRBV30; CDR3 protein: CAWSAHSNYGYTF; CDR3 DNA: TGTGCCTGGAGCGCTCACTCAAACTATGGCTACACCTTC
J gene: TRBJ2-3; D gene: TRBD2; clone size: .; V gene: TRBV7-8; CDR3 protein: CASSNPGLVTDTQYF; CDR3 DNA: TGTGCCAGCAGCAATCCGGGACTAGTAACAGATACGCAGTATTTT
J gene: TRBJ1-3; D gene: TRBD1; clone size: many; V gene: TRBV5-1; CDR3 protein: CASSLGQGSSGNTIYF; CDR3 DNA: TGCGCCAGCAGCTTGGGACAGGGGAGCTCTGGAAACACCATATATTTT
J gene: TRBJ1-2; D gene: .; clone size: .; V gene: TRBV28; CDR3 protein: CASSLTASAGGYTF; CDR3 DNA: TGTGCCAGCAGCCTTACGGCCAGTGCAGGCGGCTACACCTTC
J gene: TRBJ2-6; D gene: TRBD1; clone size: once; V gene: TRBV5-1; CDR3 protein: CASSFARDRTISGANVLTF; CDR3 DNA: TGCGCCAGCAGCTTCGCGCGGGACAGGACCATCTCTGGGGCCAACGTCCTGACTTTC
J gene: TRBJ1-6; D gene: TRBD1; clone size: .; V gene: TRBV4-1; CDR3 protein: CASSQEQGNNSPLHF; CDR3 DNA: TGCGCCAGCAGCCAAGAACAGGGGAATAATTCACCCCTCCACTTT
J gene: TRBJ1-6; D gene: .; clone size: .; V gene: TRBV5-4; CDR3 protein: CASSLGSSSYNSPLHF; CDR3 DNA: TGTGCCAGCAGCTTGGGCAGCAGCTCCTATAATTCACCCCTCCACTTT
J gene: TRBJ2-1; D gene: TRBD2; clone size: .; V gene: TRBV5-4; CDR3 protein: CASYPGLAGGSRSEQFF; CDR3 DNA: TGTGCCAGCTATCCCGGACTAGCGGGAGGCAGTAGGAGTGAGCAGTTCTTC
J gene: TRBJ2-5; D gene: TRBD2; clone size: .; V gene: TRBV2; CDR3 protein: CASSDSEGRVRETQYF; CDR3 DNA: TGTGCCAGCAGTGACTCTGAGGGGAGGGTCCGAGAGACCCAGTACTTC
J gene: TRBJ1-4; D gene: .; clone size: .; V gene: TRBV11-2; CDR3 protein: CASSRQGTTNEKLFF; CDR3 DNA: TGTGCCAGCAGCAGGCAGGGGACGACTAATGAAAAACTGTTTTTT
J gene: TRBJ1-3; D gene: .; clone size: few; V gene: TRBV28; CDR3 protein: CASSGPPNTIYF; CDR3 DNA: TGTGCCAGCAGTGGGCCGCCGAACACCATATATTTT
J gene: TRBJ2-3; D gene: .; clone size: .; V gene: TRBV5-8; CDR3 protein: CASSPAADTQYF; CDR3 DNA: TGTGCCAGCAGCCCCGCCGCAGATACGCAGTATTTT
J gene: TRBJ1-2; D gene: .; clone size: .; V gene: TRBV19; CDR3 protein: CASSATKYGYTF; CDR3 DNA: TGTGCCAGTAGTGCTACCAAGTATGGCTACACCTTC
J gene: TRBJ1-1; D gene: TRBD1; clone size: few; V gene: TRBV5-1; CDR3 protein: CASSLGGTASEAFF; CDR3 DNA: TGCGCCAGCAGCTTGGGGGGGACAGCATCTGAAGCTTTCTTT
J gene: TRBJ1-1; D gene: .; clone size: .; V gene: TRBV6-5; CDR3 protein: CASSYSGTVNTEAFF; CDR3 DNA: TGTGCCAGCAGTTATAGCGGGACCGTGAACACTGAAGCTTTCTTT
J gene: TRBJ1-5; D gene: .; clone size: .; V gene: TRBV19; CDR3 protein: CASRGFNQPQHF; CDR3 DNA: TGTGCCAGTCGGGGGTTCAATCAGCCCCAGCATTTT
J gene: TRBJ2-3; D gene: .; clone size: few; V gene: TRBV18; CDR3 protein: CASSYRRDLRGIDTQYF; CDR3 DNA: TGTGCCAGCTCCTATCGCCGGGACCTACGCGGGATAGATACGCAGTATTTT
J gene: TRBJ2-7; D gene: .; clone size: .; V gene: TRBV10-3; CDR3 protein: CAITQSGGIDEQYF; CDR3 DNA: TGTGCCATCACTCAAAGTGGTGGGATCGACGAGCAGTACTTC
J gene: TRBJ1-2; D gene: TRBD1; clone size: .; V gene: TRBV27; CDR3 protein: CASSFYRDRGSEYTF; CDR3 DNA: TGTGCCAGCAGTTTCTACCGGGACAGGGGTTCGGAATACACCTTC
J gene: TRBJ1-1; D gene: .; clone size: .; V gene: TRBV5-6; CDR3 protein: CASRLGLWGLNTEAFF; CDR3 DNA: TGTGCCAGCAGGCTTGGGCTGTGGGGTTTGAACACTGAAGCTTTCTTT
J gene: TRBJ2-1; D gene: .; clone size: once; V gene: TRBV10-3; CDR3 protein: CAITPDFSYRVHEQFF; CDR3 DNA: TGTGCCATCACCCCGGACTTCTCATATCGTGTCCATGAGCAGTTCTTC
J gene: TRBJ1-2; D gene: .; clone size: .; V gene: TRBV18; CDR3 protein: CASSPPVAGWGYTF; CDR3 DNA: TGTGCCAGCTCACCACCGGTGGCAGGGTGGGGCTACACCTTC
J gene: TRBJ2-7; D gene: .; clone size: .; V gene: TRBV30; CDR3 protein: CAWRVLGGGEQYF; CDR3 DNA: TGTGCCTGGAGGGTCTTAGGGGGAGGCGAGCAGTACTTC
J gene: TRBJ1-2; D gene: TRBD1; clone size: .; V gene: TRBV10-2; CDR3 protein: CASSHGTGNYGYTF; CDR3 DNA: TGCGCCAGCAGTCATGGGACAGGGAACTATGGCTACACCTTC